This section outlines one TCR beta chain sequence together with its context. Its cognate antigen is unknown. This sample was included in a study of cytomegalovirus exposure and HLA in healthy donors. Study-level findings and limits: Trimming of TCR beta V- and J-genes showed a link, identified in a later analysis, to a missense DCLRE1C variant.

Germline CDR1 is SGDLS and CDR2 is YYNGEE. This CDR3 spans 17 amino acids. With 4 bases clipped from V and 5 bases from J, the junction kept 13 bases outside the gene matches. Donors likely had unrecorded immune exposures despite being nominally healthy when sampled. The PCR ran on 60 Vbeta and 13 Jbeta primers. TCRdb's table, derived via immunoSEQ multiplex PCR, lists solely in-frame clones and lacks some. The data hold 110,000 to 150,000 clones, with roughly 80% observed a single time. The chain recombines TRBV9 with TRBJ1-1; the match to TRBD1 covers 11 bases. Sample: PBMCs. The clonotype comes from a woman between 45 and 60 years old in good health and CMV-seropositive. The chain's CDR3 is CASSPGTGGGPVTEAFF. In DNA, the CDR3 is TGTGCCAGCAGCCCGGGGACAGGGGGTGGCCCCGTAACTGAAGCTTTCTTT.